This T cell receptor beta chain was sequenced in a study of T-cell memory formation after mild COVID-19 (dated by TCRdb to 2020 to 2022). About the investigation overall: TCR sequence clusters from the two donors were largely donor specific. In two donors, T-cell clones that expanded and contracted after mild COVID-19 were followed by sequencing TCRalpha and TCRbeta repertoires longitudinally. Two young, previously healthy adult volunteers made up the cohort, one male and one female.

Sequencing took place on an Illumina NovaSeq 6000. TCRalpha and TCRbeta cDNA libraries were built by 5'RACE with constant-segment primers, adding sample barcodes and unique molecular identifiers. Trizol reagent was used to extract RNA from every sample. Amplification of the libraries took two PCR steps, and the second step added a second sample barcode plus Illumina TruSeq adapters. The libraries were sequenced on an Illumina NovaSeq using 2 x 150 bp paired-end reads. The published analysis was carried out like this. With migec v1.2.7, reads were demultiplexed and then collapsed into UMI-guided consensus sequences. Using mixcr v2.1.11, UMI consensuses were aligned to TRA and TRB V and J templates and then assembled into clonotypes. Expanded or contracted clonotypes were those called significant by both edgeR and NoisET, with noise models trained on biological replicates. For edgeR calls, the thresholds were a false discovery rate-adjusted p below 0.01 and a log2 fold-change of 1. PCA with hierarchical clustering of max-normalized trajectories of the 1000 most abundant clonotypes was used as exploratory dynamics analysis. Separately sequenced CD4+ and CD8+ repertoires were used to assign a CD4 or CD8 phenotype to each responding clone. The public reads were reanalyzed by TCRdb: fastp trimming at Q25, MiXCR alignment, in-frame beta chains only. A single entry per CDR3 protein holds the most common genes and DNA from its merged rows. TCRdb's processing, not the study's, gives the V and J calls here. A total of about 390,000 distinct CDR3 sequences appear in this sample, around 20% of them only once. The leading ten clones occupy about an eighth of the sample.

Here V drops 1 base and J drops 6 bases, and the junction holds 5 bases not matched to any gene. The germline V gene supplies CDR1 SGHRS and CDR2 YFSETQ. The CDR3 goes from the cysteine to the phenylalanine over 16 residues. The only DNA kept is the CDR3, 48 bases in frame from the first base. PBMCs were isolated by Ficoll-Paque density gradient centrifugation. What the research found in general, with its limitations: Some responding clones were detected in pre-infection memory, suggesting pre-existing cross-reactive memory T cells joined the SARS-CoV-2 response. Only two mild cases were covered in the study, and larger cohorts including severe cases with pre-infection samples were considered necessary. Contracting CD4+ clones were found mainly in CM and EM memory subsets, while CD8+ clones were enriched in EMRA. From day 15 to 85, contracting clones showed balanced CD4/CD8 phenotypes, whereas a second wave of clones that expanded from day 15 to 37 leaned towards CD4+. SARS-CoV-2 specificity of the second-wave clones peaking on day 37 was not confirmed.

This clonotype turned up a few times. Its target antigen remains unknown. Qualities for individual bases were not recorded, and no much larger clone is one base off. This sequence was found in an adult woman who had mild COVID-19 (a few samples of this study predate the infection). The sample titles of this study are shuffled in the database, so cell type and time point are left out; the donor was told from shared clones. Material for sequencing was PBMCs or a T cell subset sorted from them (not recorded which). Recombination linked TRBV5-1 to TRBJ2-1, with 12 bases matching TRBD2. The DNA sequence is as follows: TGCGCCAGCAGCTTGCGCCGGGGACTAGCGGGCAATGAGCAGTTCTTC. This is translated as CASSLRRGLAGNEQFF. The variable domain in full, with residues beyond the CDR3 obtained from the reference TRBV5-1 and TRBJ2-1 genes, is KAGVTQTPRYLIKTRGQQVTLSCSPISGHRSVSWYQQTPGQGLQFLFEYFSETQRNKGNFPGRFSGRQFSNSRSEMNVSTLELGDSALYLCASSLRRGLAGNEQFFGPGTRLTVL.